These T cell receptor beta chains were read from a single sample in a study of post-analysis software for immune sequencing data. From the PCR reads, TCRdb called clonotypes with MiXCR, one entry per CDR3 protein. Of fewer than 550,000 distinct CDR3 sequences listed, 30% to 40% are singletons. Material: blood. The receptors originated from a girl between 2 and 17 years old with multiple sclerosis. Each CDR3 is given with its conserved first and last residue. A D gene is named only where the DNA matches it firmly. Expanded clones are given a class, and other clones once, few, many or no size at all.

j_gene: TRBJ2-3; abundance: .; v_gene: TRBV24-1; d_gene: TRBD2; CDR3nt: TGTGCCACCAGTGACCGAACTAGCGTAACAGATACGCAGTATTTT; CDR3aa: CATSDRTSVTDTQYF
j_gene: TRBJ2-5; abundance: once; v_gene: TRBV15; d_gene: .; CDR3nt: TGTGCCACCAGCAGAGAGGGCACAGGACTACAAGAGACCCAGTACTTC; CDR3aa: CATSREGTGLQETQYF
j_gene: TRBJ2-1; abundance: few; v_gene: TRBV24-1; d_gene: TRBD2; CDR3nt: TGTGCCACCAGTGTAGCGGGGTCCTACAATGAGCAGTTCTTC; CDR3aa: CATSVAGSYNEQFF
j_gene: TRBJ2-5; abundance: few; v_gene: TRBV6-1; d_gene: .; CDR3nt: TGTGCCAGCAGTGAAGCGGGTGGGGGGATCCAAGAGACCCAGTACTTC; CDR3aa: CASSEAGGGIQETQYF
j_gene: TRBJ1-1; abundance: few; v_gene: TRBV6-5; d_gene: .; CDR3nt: TGTGCCAGCAGTTACAACAGGATCATGAACACTGAAGCTTTCTTT; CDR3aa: CASSYNRIMNTEAFF
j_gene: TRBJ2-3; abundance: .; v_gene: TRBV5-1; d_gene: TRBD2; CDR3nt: TGCGCCAGCAGACCCAGCGGGGCTACACCCACAGATACGCAGTATTTT; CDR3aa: CASRPSGATPTDTQYF
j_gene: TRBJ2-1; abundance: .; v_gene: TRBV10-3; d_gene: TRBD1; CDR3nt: TGTGCCATCAGTGAGGGGACAGGGGGTTCCTACAATGAGCAGTTCTTC; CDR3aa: CAISEGTGGSYNEQFF
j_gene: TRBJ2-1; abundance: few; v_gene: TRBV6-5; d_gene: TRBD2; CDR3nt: TGTGCCAGCAGTCGACCGGGACTAGCGGGGTACAATGAGCAGTTCTTC; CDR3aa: CASSRPGLAGYNEQFF
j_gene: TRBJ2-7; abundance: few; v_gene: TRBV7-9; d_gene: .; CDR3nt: TGTGCCAGCAGCCTAGGGGGGGCCGAGCAGTACTTC; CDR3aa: CASSLGGAEQYF
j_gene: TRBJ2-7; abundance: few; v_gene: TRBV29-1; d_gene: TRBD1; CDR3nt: TGCAGCGTTCCCGACCGGGACAGGGGCTACGAGCAGTACTTC; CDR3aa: CSVPDRDRGYEQYF
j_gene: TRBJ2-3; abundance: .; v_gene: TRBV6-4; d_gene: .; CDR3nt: TGTGCCAGCAGTGACCCCCAGCGGGGCACAGATACGCAGTATTTT; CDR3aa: CASSDPQRGTDTQYF
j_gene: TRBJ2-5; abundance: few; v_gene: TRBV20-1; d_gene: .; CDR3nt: TGCAGTGCTGCGGGACTTAAAGAGACCCAGTACTTC; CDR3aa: CSAAGLKETQYF
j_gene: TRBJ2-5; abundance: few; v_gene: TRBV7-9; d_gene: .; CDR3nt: TGTGCCAGCAGCTTCTCCGTTTCGGAGACCCAGTACTTC; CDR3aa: CASSFSVSETQYF
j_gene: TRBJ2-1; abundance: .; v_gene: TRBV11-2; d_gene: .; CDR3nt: TGTGCCAGCACCCAGGGGGGCCCCTACAATGAGCAGTTCTTC; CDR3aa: CASTQGGPYNEQFF
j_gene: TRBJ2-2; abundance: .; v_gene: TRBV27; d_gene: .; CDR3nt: TGTGCCAGCACTACAGGAAACACCGGGGAGCTGTTTTTT; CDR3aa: CASTTGNTGELFF
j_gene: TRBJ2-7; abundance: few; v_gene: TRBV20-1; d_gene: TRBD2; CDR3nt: TGCAGTGCTTGGGGGGGGAGCGGGACCTACGAGCAGTACTTC; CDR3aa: CSAWGGSGTYEQYF
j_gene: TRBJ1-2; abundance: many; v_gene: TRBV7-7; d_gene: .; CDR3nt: TGTGCTAGCAGCAATGGGCTCGGGGGAGGCTACACCTTC; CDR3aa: CASSNGLGGGYTF
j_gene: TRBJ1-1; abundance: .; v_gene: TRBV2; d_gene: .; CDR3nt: TGTGCCAGCATGAGGGAACCAAGGGCCGCTTTCTTT; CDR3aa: CASMREPRAAFF
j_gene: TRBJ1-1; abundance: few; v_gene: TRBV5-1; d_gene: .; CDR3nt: TGCGCCAGCAGCTCCGGACCTCCTTTGACTGAAGCTTTCTTT; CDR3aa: CASSSGPPLTEAFF
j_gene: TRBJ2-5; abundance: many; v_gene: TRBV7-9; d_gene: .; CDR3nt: TGTGCCAGCAGCAATAGGGCGTACCGACCGGAGACCCAGTACTTC; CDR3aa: CASSNRAYRPETQYF
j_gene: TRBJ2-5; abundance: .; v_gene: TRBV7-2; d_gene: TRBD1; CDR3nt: TGTGCCAGCAGCTTAGGGGCTAGCAGGGGGCAAGAGACCCAGTACTTC; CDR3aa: CASSLGASRGQETQYF
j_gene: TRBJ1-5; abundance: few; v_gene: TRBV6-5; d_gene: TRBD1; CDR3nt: TGTGCCAGCAGTCATGAGACAGGGGGAGGACAGCCCCAGCATTTT; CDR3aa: CASSHETGGGQPQHF
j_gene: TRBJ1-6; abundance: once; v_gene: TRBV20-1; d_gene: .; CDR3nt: TGCAGTGCTAGATTCCGGGACCTCTATAATTCACCCCTCCACTTT; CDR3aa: CSARFRDLYNSPLHF
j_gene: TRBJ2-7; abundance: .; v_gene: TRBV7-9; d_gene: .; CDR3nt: TGTGCCAGCAGCTGGGGGACATGGCCGTACGAGCAGTACTTC; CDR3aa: CASSWGTWPYEQYF
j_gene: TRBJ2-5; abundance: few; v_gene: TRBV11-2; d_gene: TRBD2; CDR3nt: TGTGCCAGCAGCCCTGGACTAGCGGGGGGCCAGGGATTAGAGACCCAGTACTTC; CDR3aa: CASSPGLAGGQGLETQYF
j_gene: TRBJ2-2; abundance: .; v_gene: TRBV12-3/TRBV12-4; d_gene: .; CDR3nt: TGTGCCAGCAGTTTATCTGCGGGGCCCGACACCGGGGAGCTGTTTTTT; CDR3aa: CASSLSAGPDTGELFF
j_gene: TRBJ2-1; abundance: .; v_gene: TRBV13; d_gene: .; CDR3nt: TGTGCCAGCAGCCTGAGAAGGGGGGCTGAGCAGTTCTTC; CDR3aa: CASSLRRGAEQFF
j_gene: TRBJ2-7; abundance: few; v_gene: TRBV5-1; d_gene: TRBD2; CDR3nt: TGCGCCAGCAGCTTGTCTTCTCGGGGACTAGCCAATTCCTACGAGCAGTACTTC; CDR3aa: CASSLSSRGLANSYEQYF
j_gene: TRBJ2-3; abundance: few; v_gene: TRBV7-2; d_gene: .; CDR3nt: TGTGCCAGCAGCTTAGTTCTGACTAGACTCCGGTATTTT; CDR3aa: CASSLVLTRLRYF
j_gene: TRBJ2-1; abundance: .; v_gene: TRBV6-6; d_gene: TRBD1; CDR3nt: TGTGCCAGCCGGGGACAGGGTGGATACAATGAGCAGTTCTTC; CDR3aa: CASRGQGGYNEQFF
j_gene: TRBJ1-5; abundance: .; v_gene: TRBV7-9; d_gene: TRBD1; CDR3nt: TGTGCCAGCAGCTTAGGGACAGGGTGGAATCAGCCCCAGCATTTT; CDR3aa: CASSLGTGWNQPQHF
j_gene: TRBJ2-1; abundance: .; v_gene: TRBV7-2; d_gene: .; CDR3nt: TGTGCCAGCAGCTTACCCGGGGGACCGAGTAGTGAGCAGTTCTTC; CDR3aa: CASSLPGGPSSEQFF
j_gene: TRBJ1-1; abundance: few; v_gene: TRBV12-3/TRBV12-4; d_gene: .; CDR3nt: TGTGCCAGCAGTCCCCGGTGGTCTGAAGCTTTCTTT; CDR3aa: CASSPRWSEAFF
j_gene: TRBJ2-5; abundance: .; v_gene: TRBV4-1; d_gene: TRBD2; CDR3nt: TGCGCCAGCAGCCAAGTCGGGACTAGCGGGGGGGCAGAGACCCAGTACTTC; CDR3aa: CASSQVGTSGGAETQYF
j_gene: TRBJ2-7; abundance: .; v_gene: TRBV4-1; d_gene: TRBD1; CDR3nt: TGCGCCAGCAGCCAAGGGGCGGGACAGGGTGCCTACGAGCAGTACTTC; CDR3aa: CASSQGAGQGAYEQYF
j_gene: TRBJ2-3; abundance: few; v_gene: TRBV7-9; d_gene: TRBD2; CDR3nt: TGTGCCAGCAGCCCGACTAGCGGGAGAGGGGATACGCAGTATTTT; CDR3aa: CASSPTSGRGDTQYF
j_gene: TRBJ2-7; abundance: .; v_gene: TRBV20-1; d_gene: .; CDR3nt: TGCAGTGCTAGGTGGGGACGTACCATAACCTACGAGCAGTACTTC; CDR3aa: CSARWGRTITYEQYF
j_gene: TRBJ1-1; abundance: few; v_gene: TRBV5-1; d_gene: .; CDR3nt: TGCGCCAGCAGCTTGGGGGGTGGGGACACTGAAGCTTTCTTT; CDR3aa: CASSLGGGDTEAFF